This passage covers 10 T cell receptor beta chains from one sample sequenced in a study of T cell changes during pregnancy in multiple sclerosis. TCRdb's copy holds only in-frame clones and misses some; the assay was immunoSEQ multiplex PCR. The table lists 60,000 or so clones, around 90% of them singletons. This sample comprised peripheral blood, obtained in the first trimester of pregnancy. Receptors originate from a female donor in good health, enrolled as a control in a pregnancy study.

The chain links TRBV18 to TRBJ2-1; TRBD2 agrees at 7 bases. Looked up from germline, CDR1 is KGHSH and CDR2 is LQKENI. The CDR3 has 15 residues. J was trimmed by 0 bases and V by 2 bases; bases with no gene match: 1. CDR3 protein: CASSPVAGSYNEQFF. The CDR3 DNA reads TGTGCCAGCTCACCAGTAGCGGGCTCCTACAATGAGCAGTTCTTC. The whole variable domain, filled in from reference TRBV18 and TRBJ2-1, reads NAGVMQNPRHLVRRRGQEARLRCSPMKGHSHVYWYRQLPEEGLKFMVYLQKENIIDESGMPKERFSAEFPKEGPSILRIQQVVRGDSAAYFCASSPVAGSYNEQFFGPGTRLTVL.

This rearrangement joins TRBV29-1 to TRBJ1-1; TRBD1 matches at 8 bases. The CDR3 sequence is 13 residues long. V gave up 6 bases and J gave up 3 bases; unmatched junction bases: 6. CDR1 and CDR2 from the germline V gene are SQVTM and ANQGSEA. CDR3 in amino acids: CSVRTGTHTEAFF. The CDR3 DNA reads TGCAGCGTCCGGACAGGGACGCACACTGAAGCTTTCTTT.

The rearrangement joins TRBV5-6 to TRBJ1-3; D not certain. V was clipped by 2 bases and J by 1 base, with 4 bases between them. Germline assignment: CDR1 SGHDT and CDR2 YYEEEE. This CDR3 has 13 amino acids. The CDR3 region is CASSFSSGNTIYF. CDR3 nucleotides: TGTGCCAGCAGCTTTTCTTCTGGAAACACCATATATTTT.

The DNA of the CDR3 is TGTGCCAGCAGCTCCCCAGGGGGCAAGAACTATGGCTACACCTTC. It codes for CASSSPGGKNYGYTF. The chain employs TRBV5-4 and TRBJ1-2, with 8 bases identical to TRBD1. After removal of 3 bases from V and 2 bases from J, the junction contained 6 bases not matched to a gene. This CDR3 has 15 residues. Germline V CDR1 and CDR2: SGHNT, YYREEE (reference sequence).

The chain links TRBV7-7 to TRBJ2-2; TRBD2 aligns across 10 bases. The CDR3 is 15 residues long. V was pared by 5 bases and J by 4 bases, with 4 bases of the junction left unmatched. CDR1 SSHAT and CDR2 FNYEAQ come from the germline V gene (reference sequence). The CDR3 DNA reads TGTGCCAGCAGCCAGACTAGCGGGTCCACCGGGGAGCTGTTTTTT. Amino acids: CASSQTSGSTGELFF.

The V gene is TRBV7-9, the J gene TRBJ2-2; a possible D gene is TRBD1 (7 bases). The V end lost 5 bases, the J end lost 0 bases, and 13 bases lay between the germline ends. The CDR3 has 16 amino acids. Germline V gives CDR1 SEHNR, CDR2 FQNEAQ (reference sequence). In nucleotides, the CDR3 is TGTGCCAGCAGCCGCGGGACAGATCCGAACACCGGGGAGCTGTTTTTT. Translation gives CASSRGTDPNTGELFF.

The chain carries TRBV2 and TRBJ2-7, with D possibly matching TRBD2 (6 bases). V was cut by 6 bases and J by 6 bases, with 18 bases left in between. The CDR3 spans 14 residues. CDR1 is SNHLY and CDR2 is FYNNEI in the germline V gene. The CDR3, as DNA: TGTGCCAGCAGAAGGGGACTTGGTAAGGGCGAGCAGTACTTC. Protein product: CASRRGLGKGEQYF.

This clone showed up just once. J is TRBJ2-1 and V is TRBV5-1; D might be TRBD2 (6 bases). The CDR3 contains 14 residues. Germline V lookup: CDR1 SGHRS, CDR2 YFSETQ. The germline V and J ends were trimmed by 4 bases and 7 bases, with 15 bases remaining between them. Written as DNA, the CDR3 is TGCGCCAGCAGCCCCGGGACTGATGCTAATGAGCAGTTCTTC. It encodes CASSPGTDANEQFF.

This sequence joins TRBV27 and TRBJ1-2, with 9 bases identical to TRBD1. Germline V gene data show CDR1 as MNHEY and CDR2 as SMNVEV (reference sequence). The CDR3 extends over 17 amino acids. The junction had 13 bases not matched to a gene; V was cut back by 5 bases and J by 3 bases. The CDR3 sequence: CASSPTTGTGIHYGYTF. DNA for the CDR3: TGTGCCAGCAGTCCGACTACCGGGACAGGGATTCACTATGGCTACACCTTC.

The chain recombines TRBV6-1 with TRBJ2-1; the match to TRBD2 covers 10 bases. V lost 3 bases, J lost 4 bases, and 3 bases stayed unmatched. The CDR3 runs 15 residues. Germline V gene lookup returns CDR1 MNHNS and CDR2 SASEGT. The CDR3 DNA follows: TGTGCCAGCAGTGAGGAGACTAGCGGGTACAATGAGCAGTTCTTC. Its protein product is CASSEETSGYNEQFF.